These 12 T cell receptor beta chains originate from one sample sequenced in a study of T cell responses to AZD1222 COVID-19 vaccine. TCRdb's copy holds only in-frame clones and misses some; the assay was immunoSEQ multiplex PCR. The sample yields roughly 50,000 clones, roughly 90% seen once. The sample here was peripheral blood, taken 28 days after the second AZD1222 dose. These receptors came from an adult who received the AZD1222 COVID-19 vaccine.

This chain connects TRBV5-4 to TRBJ1-6; D gene unclear. This CDR3 is built from 12 residues. The V end was cut by 4 bases, the J end by 13 bases, with 12 bases between. Germline values: CDR1 SGHNT, CDR2 YYREEE (reference sequence). The CDR3 coding sequence is TGTGCCAGCAGCGCCCGGGGTTCGCCCCTCCACTTT. It encodes CASSARGSPLHF. The full variable domain, its missing parts supplied by reference TRBV5-4 and TRBJ1-6, is ETGVTQSPTHLIKTRGQQVTLRCSSQSGHNTVSWYQQALGQGPQFIFQYYREEENGRGNFPPRFSGLQFPNYSSELNVNALELDDSALYLCASSARGSPLHFGNGTRLTVT.

CDR3 loop: CASSAGGRPDTQYF. The CDR3 DNA is TGTGCCAGCAGCGCGGGCGGGAGGCCAGATACGCAGTATTTT. The chain couples TRBV9 to TRBJ2-3; 8 bases map to TRBD2. V shed 3 bases and J 4 bases; nucleotides not matched to a gene: 4. Germline V gives CDR1 SGDLS, CDR2 YYNGEE. This CDR3 contains 14 residues.

The chain joins TRBV7-3 to TRBJ1-2, with D possibly being TRBD1 (6 bases). From germline, CDR1 is SGHTA and CDR2 FQGTGA. CDR3 length: 14 amino acids. The V end lost 3 bases, the J end lost 2 bases, and 10 bases lay between the germline ends. CDR3 region: CASSFSGQNYGYTF. The CDR3 DNA reads as TGTGCCAGCAGCTTTTCGGGACAAAACTATGGCTACACCTTC.

The chain is built from TRBV19 and TRBJ2-1; 7 bases are a match to TRBD1. V shed 5 bases and J 5 bases; nucleotides not matched to a gene: 9. The CDR3 runs 15 residues. The germline CDR1 and CDR2 sequences are LNHDA and SQIVND (reference sequence). The CDR3 bases are TGTGCCAGTAGTCTCGGACAGGCGGTCAACAATGAGCAGTTCTTC. Its protein is CASSLGQAVNNEQFF.

J is TRBJ2-3 and V is TRBV12-5, with D hard to call. From germline, CDR1 is LGHNT and CDR2 FRNRAP. Trimming pared 0 bases from V and 0 bases from J, leaving 4 bases between. The CDR3 is 14 residues long. The CDR3 nucleotides read TGTGCTAGTGGTTTGGTCGGGAGCACAGATACGCAGTATTTT. Amino acids: CASGLVGSTDTQYF.

The genes are TRBV5-8 and TRBJ1-1; TRBD1 aligns across 10 bases. Per the germline V gene, CDR1 is SGHTS and CDR2 is YDEGEE. The V gene end was trimmed by 4 bases and the J gene end by 5 bases; junction bases not matched to a gene: 5. The CDR3 runs to 14 residues. In DNA form, the CDR3 reads TGTGCCAGCAGCCGTGGGACAGGGGCTACTGAAGCTTTCTTT. It specifies CASSRGTGATEAFF.

This clone was found once. The chain links TRBV10-1 to TRBJ1-5, with no clear D. V was shortened by 7 bases and J by 5 bases, with 6 bases between the two germline ends. Germline V lookup: CDR1 WNHNN, CDR2 SYGVQD (reference sequence). The CDR3 sequence is 11 residues long. As DNA, the CDR3 is TGCGCCAGCAACGGAGATCAGCCCCAGCATTTT. Protein product: CASNGDQPQHF.

V and J are TRBV18 and TRBJ1-6; no clear D. V lost 6 bases and J lost 9, with 21 bases in between. This CDR3 region has 16 residues. Germline V gene lookup returns CDR1 KGHSH and CDR2 LQKENI. The CDR3 loop reads CASSVTEFPGGSPLHF. CDR3 coding DNA: TGTGCCAGCTCCGTAACAGAATTCCCCGGCGGTTCACCCCTCCACTTT.

V is TRBV5-1 and J is TRBJ2-1, with a possible D match to TRBD2 (5 bases). The CDR3 covers 13 residues. The V gene lost 0 bases and the J gene lost 8 bases, with 9 bases spanning the gap. The germline V gene has CDR1 SGHRS and CDR2 YFSETQ. The CDR3 DNA is TGCGCCAGCAGCTTGGAGAGGGCCGATGAGCAGTTCTTC. Amino acid sequence: CASSLERADEQFF.

The rearrangement joins TRBV18 to TRBJ2-5; 12 nucleotides agree with TRBD2. After removal of 4 bases from V and 4 bases from J, the junction contained 4 bases not matched to a gene. CDR3 size: 15 residues. From germline, CDR1 is KGHSH and CDR2 LQKENI. In DNA, the CDR3 is TGTGCCAGCTCACGACTAGCGGGAGTTGTAGAGACCCAGTACTTC. This sequence encodes CASSRLAGVVETQYF.

The chain joins TRBV18 to TRBJ1-3; tentatively, D is TRBD1 (5 bases). CDR1 is KGHSH and CDR2 is LQKENI in the germline V gene. The CDR3 extends over 13 amino acids. With 2 bases removed from V and 4 bases from J, the gap between germline ends came to 6 bases. The CDR3 sequence is CASSPGDGNTIYF. The CDR3 bases are TGTGCCAGCTCACCAGGGGACGGAAACACCATATATTTT.

The chain couples TRBV3-1 (or the pseudogene TRBV3-2) to TRBJ2-1; 12 positions match TRBD2. The V and J ends lost 5 bases and 1 base, in that order; junction bases with no gene match: 24. This CDR3 region has 23 residues. Germline CDR1 reads LGHDT; CDR2 reads YNNKEL (reference sequence). The CDR3 DNA reads as TGTGCCAGCAGCACCCTCGGGCAGGGGGAGGCTAGCGGGAGGGCCATATCCTACAATGAGCAGTTCTTC. Translated: CASSTLGQGEASGRAISYNEQFF.